This record looks at one TCR beta chain sequence and its context. Its cognate antigen is unknown. The sample originates from a study of CD8 T cells in Susac syndrome. For the study at large: When blood was drawn, patients with Susac syndrome were on intravenous immunoglobulin alone, on corticosteroids, or therapy-naive. General observations from the study: Susac-specific public clones found in total CD8+ repertoires numbered sixteen, and those in CD8+ TEMRA repertoires numbered 4 to 6. In its TCR sequencing and HLA analysis, the study acknowledged that the number of individuals was relatively small.

After extraction with the RNeasy kit, roughly 0.5 to 1 ug of the RNA was reverse transcribed using random hexamers. TCRdb reprocessed the immunoSEQ multiplex PCR reads with MiXCR, giving one entry per CDR3 protein. The profile covers around 85,000 distinct CDR3 sequences, with 95% appearing a single time and roughly 0.5% taken by the ten largest. With V trimmed by 1 base and J by 5 bases, 5 bases remained unmatched. The CDR3 sequence is 14 residues long. CDR1 and CDR2 from the germline V gene are MNHNS and SASEGT. Source material: CD8+ T cells from PBMCs. The origin of this receptor is a human donor with Susac syndrome. This chain joins TRBV6-1 and TRBJ2-7; 7 nucleotides agree with TRBD2. The CDR3 loop reads CASSEEVGGDEQYF. The CDR3 nucleotides read TGTGCCAGCAGTGAAGAAGTGGGGGGGGACGAGCAGTACTTC.